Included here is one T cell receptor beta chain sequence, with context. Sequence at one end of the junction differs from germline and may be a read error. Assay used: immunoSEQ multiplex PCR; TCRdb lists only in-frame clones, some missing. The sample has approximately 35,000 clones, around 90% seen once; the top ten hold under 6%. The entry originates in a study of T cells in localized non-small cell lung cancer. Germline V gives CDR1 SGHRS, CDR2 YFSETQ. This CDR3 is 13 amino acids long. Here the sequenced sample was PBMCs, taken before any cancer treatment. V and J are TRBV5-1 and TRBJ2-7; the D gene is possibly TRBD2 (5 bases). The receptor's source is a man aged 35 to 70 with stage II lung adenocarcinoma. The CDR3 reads CASSLAPRGEQYF. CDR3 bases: TGCGCCAGTAGCTTGGCTCCCCGCGGGGAGCAGTACTTC. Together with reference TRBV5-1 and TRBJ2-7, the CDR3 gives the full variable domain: KAGVTQTPRYLIKTRGQQVTLSCSPISGHRSVSWYQQTPGQGLQFLFEYFSETQRNKGNFPGRFSGRQFSNSRSEMNVSTLELGDSALYLCASSLAPRGEQYFGPGTRLTVT.